Each of the 2 T cell receptor beta chains below was sequenced from the same sample in a study of blood T cells in healthy people across ages. Combining a sample-barcoded 5' primer with a J-beta primer mix, a second PCR ran for roughly 6 to 12 cycles. In TCRdb, the 5' RACE reads were re-called with MiXCR into one record per CDR3 protein. The table has 2 million or so distinct CDR3 sequences, 49% seen once; the top ten hold 2.1%. The material sequenced was blood. The receptors were sampled from a woman between 40 and 55 years old in good health.

The chain is built from TRBV28 and TRBJ2-1; 9 nucleotides agree with TRBD2. Per germline, CDR1 MDHEN and CDR2 SYDVKM. The CDR3 is 18 amino acids. The V segment lost 6 bases and the J segment 5 bases; nucleotides outside the gene matches: 17. The CDR3 sequence: CASSLYGSSGERNNEQFF. CDR3 DNA: TGTGCCAGCAGCCTATATGGGTCTAGCGGGGAGAGAAACAATGAGCAGTTCTTC.

This chain joins TRBV4-2 and TRBJ2-4; 7 bases are shared with TRBD2. This CDR3 has 15 residues. The trim removed 0 bases at V and 5 bases at J, leaving 4 bases unmatched. CDR1 is LGHNA, CDR2 YNFKEQ, per germline. DNA of the CDR3: TGTGCCAGCAGCCAAGATCTGGGGGGGGAAAACATTCAGTACTTC. It specifies CASSQDLGGENIQYF.